This entry describes one T cell receptor (beta chain). Its antigen is as yet unknown. This specimen belongs to a study of beta chain features in type 1 diabetes. Whole-study findings and limits: Within patients, naive, central memory and Treg TCRB repertoires seemed more similar than within healthy donors. Insertions at VDJ junctions were less frequent in type 1 diabetes patients. These patients also deleted more nucleotides at the same junctions. Patients and controls would be equally affected if PCR favored shorter templates.

The whole isolated RNA underwent reverse transcription, so sequencing captured expressed TCRB transcripts. The table came from immunoSEQ multiplex PCR; TCRdb's copy has only in-frame clones and leaves some out. The table has approximately 330,000 clones, 11% seen once. The material sequenced was naive CD4+ T cells from blood. The receptor was isolated from a young woman in good health.

This CDR3 reads CASSLFGDRAAGEKLFF. The CDR3, as DNA: TGTGCCAGCAGTTTATTCGGTGACAGGGCAGCCGGTGAAAAACTGTTTTTT. The rearrangement uses TRBV27 and TRBJ1-4; 7 positions agree with TRBD1. The junction had 12 bases not matched to a gene; V was cut back by 1 base and J by 7 bases. There are 17 residues in the CDR3. In germline, CDR1 is MNHEY, CDR2 SMNVEV (reference sequence).